These T cell receptor beta chains were read from a single sample in a study of control samples from healthy donors and cancer patients. Sequencing was performed with immunoSEQ multiplex PCR; in TCRdb, only in-frame clones are kept and a portion is missing. Among about 110,000 clones listed, approximately 80% were seen once. The sequenced sample was blood. The receptors derive from a man aged 18 to 35 in good health. The CDR3 runs from the conserved cysteine through the conserved F or W. The order of the fields is CDR3 protein, CDR3 DNA, J gene, D gene, clone size, V gene. The D gene is left open where the match is weak. Expanded clones get a size class; other rows say once, few or many, or leave the size out.

CDR3: CASSPRSGGNSEQFF
DNA: TGCGCCAGCAGCCCGCGAAGCGGGGGAAATAGTGAGCAGTTCTTC
J: TRBJ2-1
D: TRBD2
size: -
V: TRBV5-1

CDR3: CASSRDRLEAFF
DNA: TGTGCCAGCAGCCGGGACCGCCTAGAAGCTTTCTTT
J: TRBJ1-1
D: -
size: -
V: TRBV5-4

CDR3: CATSRILAGGIDEQFF
DNA: TGTGCCACCAGCAGAATCCTAGCGGGGGGGATCGATGAGCAGTTCTTC
J: TRBJ2-1
D: TRBD2
size: -
V: TRBV15

CDR3: CAISRLAGGTDTQYF
DNA: TGTGCCATCAGCCGACTAGCGGGGGGCACAGATACGCAGTATTTT
J: TRBJ2-3
D: TRBD2
size: -
V: TRBV10-3

CDR3: CASSPGTGGLTDTQYF
DNA: TGTGCCAGCAGCCCCGGGACGGGGGGGCTCACAGATACGCAGTATTTT
J: TRBJ2-3
D: TRBD2
size: -
V: TRBV6-2/TRBV6-3

CDR3: CAVVAGPPTYNEQFF
DNA: TGTGCCGTGGTCGCCGGGCCACCGACATACAATGAGCAGTTCTTC
J: TRBJ2-1
D: -
size: few
V: TRBV2

CDR3: CASSSGQYEQYF
DNA: TGTGCCAGCAGCTCGGGACAGTACGAGCAGTACTTC
J: TRBJ2-7
D: TRBD1
size: -
V: TRBV13

CDR3: CASSPGAVNSGPYNEQFF
DNA: TGCGCCAGCAGCCCCGGAGCGGTTAATAGCGGACCCTACAATGAGCAGTTCTTC
J: TRBJ2-1
D: -
size: -
V: TRBV5-1

CDR3: CASSEPTSSNTGELFF
DNA: TGTGCCAGCAGTGAACCTACTAGTTCGAACACCGGGGAGCTGTTTTTT
J: TRBJ2-2
D: -
size: -
V: TRBV6-1

CDR3: CASSFSAAGGEETQYF
DNA: TGTGCCAGCAGCTTTTCCGCAGCGGGGGGAGAGGAGACCCAGTACTTC
J: TRBJ2-5
D: TRBD2
size: -
V: TRBV11-2

CDR3: CASRDGGKGYTF
DNA: TGTGCCAGCAGGGACGGGGGCAAGGGCTACACCTTC
J: TRBJ1-2
D: -
size: few
V: TRBV6-5

CDR3: CASSEAPGNTDTQYF
DNA: TGTGCCAGCAGTGAAGCGCCTGGAAACACAGATACGCAGTATTTT
J: TRBJ2-3
D: -
size: -
V: TRBV6-1

CDR3: CASSKMTAGQGNTGELFF
DNA: TGTGCCAGCAGCAAAATGACAGCTGGACAGGGGAACACCGGGGAGCTGTTTTTT
J: TRBJ2-2
D: -
size: -
V: TRBV21-1